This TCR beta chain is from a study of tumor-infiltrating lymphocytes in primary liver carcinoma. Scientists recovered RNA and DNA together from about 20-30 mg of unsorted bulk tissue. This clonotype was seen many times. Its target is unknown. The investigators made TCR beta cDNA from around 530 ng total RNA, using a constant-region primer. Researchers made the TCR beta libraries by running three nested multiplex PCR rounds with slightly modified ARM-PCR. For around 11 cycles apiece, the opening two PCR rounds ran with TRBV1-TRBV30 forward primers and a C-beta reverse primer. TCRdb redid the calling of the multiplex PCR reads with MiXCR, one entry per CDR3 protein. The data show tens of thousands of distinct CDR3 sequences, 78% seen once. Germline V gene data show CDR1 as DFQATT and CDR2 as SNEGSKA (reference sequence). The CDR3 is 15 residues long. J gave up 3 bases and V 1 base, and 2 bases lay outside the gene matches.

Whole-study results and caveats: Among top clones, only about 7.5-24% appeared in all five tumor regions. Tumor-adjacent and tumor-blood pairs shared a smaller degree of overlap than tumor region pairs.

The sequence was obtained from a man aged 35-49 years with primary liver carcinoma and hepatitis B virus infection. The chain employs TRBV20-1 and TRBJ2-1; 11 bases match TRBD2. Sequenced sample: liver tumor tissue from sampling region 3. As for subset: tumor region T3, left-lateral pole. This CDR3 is CSARGLAGGYNEQFF. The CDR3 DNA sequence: TGCAGTGCTAGAGGTCTAGCGGGAGGCTACAATGAGCAGTTCTTC.